This T cell receptor (beta chain) was documented in a study of response to subunit inactivated influenza vaccine. Study-level findings and limits: Each seasonal flu vaccination may recruit only limited new T cells, authors suggested.

TCRdb independently ran MiXCR on the RT-PCR reads; one entry per CDR3 protein. Here the sample spans hundreds of thousands of distinct CDR3 sequences, about 10% being singletons. This clonotype has just a few counts. Its specificity is unknown. Germline V gives CDR1 SQVTM, CDR2 ANQGSEA. Trimming at V came to 7 bases and at J to 4 bases, leaving 4 bases not matched to a gene. The CDR3 runs 13 residues. The TCR originated in a man aged 50-60 years who received an inactivated influenza vaccine. The chain has TRBV29-1 and TRBJ2-5; the match to TRBD1 covers 12 bases. The starting material was PBMCs from blood, obtained roughly 47 days after vaccination. The chain's CDR3 is CSGGTGGSETQYF. CDR3 nucleotide sequence: TGCAGCGGGGGGACAGGGGGCTCAGAGACCCAGTACTTC.